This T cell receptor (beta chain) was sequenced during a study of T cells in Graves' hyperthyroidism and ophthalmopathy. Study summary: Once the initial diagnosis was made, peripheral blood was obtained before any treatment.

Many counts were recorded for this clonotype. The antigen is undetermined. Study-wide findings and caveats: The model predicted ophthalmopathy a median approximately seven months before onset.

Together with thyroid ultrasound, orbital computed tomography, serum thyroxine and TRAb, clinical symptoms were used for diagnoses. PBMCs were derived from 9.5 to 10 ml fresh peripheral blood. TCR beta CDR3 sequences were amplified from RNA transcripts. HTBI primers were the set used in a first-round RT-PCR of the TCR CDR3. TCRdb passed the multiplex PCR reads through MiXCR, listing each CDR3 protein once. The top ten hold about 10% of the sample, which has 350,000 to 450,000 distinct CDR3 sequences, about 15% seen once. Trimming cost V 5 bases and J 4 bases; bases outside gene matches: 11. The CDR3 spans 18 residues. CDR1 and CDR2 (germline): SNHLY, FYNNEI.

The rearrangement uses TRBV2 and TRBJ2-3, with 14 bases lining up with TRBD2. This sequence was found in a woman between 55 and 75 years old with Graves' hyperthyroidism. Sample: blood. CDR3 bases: TGTGCCAGCAGTTCGTTGGGACTAGCGGGAGAATTGTCAGATACGCAGTATTTT. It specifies CASSSLGLAGELSDTQYF.